Presented here are 5 T cell receptor beta chains from one specimen sequenced in a study of monozygotic twins with inflammatory bowel disease. Using the 5' RACE reads, TCRdb records one entry per CDR3 protein without DNA. Recorded here are about 210,000 distinct CDR3 sequences; the top ten clones represent roughly 1.5%. The sequencing input was blood. These receptors were obtained from a human donor with ulcerative colitis or Crohn's disease, or a healthy co-twin of an affected twin (not recorded which).

CDR3 protein: CASSQDSSRTGNTIYF. The chain joins TRBV4-1 to TRBJ1-3. CDR3 length equals 16 residues. CDR1 MGHRA and CDR2 YSYEKL come from the germline V gene.

This rearrangement joins TRBV5-8 to TRBJ1-2; TCRdb lists TRBD1, though no DNA is available to test this call. This CDR3 spans 14 amino acids. Germline V gene data show CDR1 as SGHTS and CDR2 as YDEGEE. CDR3 protein: CASSPGTGFDGYTF.

The rearrangement joins TRBV6-1 to TRBJ2-4; TCRdb's D gene call, TRBD1, goes unchecked for lack of DNA. CDR1 and CDR2 from the germline V gene are MNHNS and SASEGT. The CDR3 contains 15 residues. The CDR3 reads CASRGQPQIKNIQYF.

CDR3 region: CASSLAGGPREQYF. The genes are TRBV12-3 or TRBV12-4 and TRBJ2-7; TCRdb selects TRBD1, and the lack of DNA leaves this call unchecked. This CDR3 has 14 residues.

The chain combines TRBV12-3 or TRBV12-4 with TRBJ1-2; TCRdb gives TRBD1 as the D gene, but with no DNA this cannot be confirmed. This CDR3 contains 11 residues. CDR3 sequence: CASSFRGGYTF.